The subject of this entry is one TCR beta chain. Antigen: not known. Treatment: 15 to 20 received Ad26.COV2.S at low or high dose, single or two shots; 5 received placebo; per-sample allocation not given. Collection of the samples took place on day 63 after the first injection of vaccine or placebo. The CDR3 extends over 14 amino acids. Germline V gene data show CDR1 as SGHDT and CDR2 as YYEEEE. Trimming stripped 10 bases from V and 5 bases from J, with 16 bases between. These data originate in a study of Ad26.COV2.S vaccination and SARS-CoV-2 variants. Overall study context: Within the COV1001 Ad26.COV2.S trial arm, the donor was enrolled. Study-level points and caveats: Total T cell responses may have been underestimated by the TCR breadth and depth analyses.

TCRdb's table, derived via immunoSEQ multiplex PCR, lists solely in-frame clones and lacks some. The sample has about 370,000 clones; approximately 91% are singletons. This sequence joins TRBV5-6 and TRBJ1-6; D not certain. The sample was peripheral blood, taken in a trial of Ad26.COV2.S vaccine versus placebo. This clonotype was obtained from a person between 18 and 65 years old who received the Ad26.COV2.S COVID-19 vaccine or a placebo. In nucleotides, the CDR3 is TGTGCCCCCCAACGTCGGCAGAATAATTCACCCCTCCACTTT. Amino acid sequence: CAPQRRQNNSPLHF.